These T cell receptor beta chains were read from a single sample in a study of CD8 T cells in ankylosing spondylitis. TCRdb recomputed calls from the 5' RACE reads with MiXCR, one row per CDR3 protein. The table records some 85,000 distinct CDR3 sequences, about 8.1% of them present only once. The specimen was blood, either unsorted or a sorted T cell fraction (not recorded which). These receptors originate from a male donor with ankylosing spondylitis. Each CDR3 is given with its conserved first and last residue. D genes are given only for firm matches. Where a row states a size, it is once, few, many or the class of an expanded clone; other rows omit it.

D gene: TRBD1
V gene: TRBV29-1
J gene: TRBJ1-1
clone size: many
CDR3 DNA: TGCAGCGCATACACAACGGGACAGGGGGCCAGGGCTGAAGCTTTCTTT
CDR3 protein: CSAYTTGQGARAEAFF

D gene: -
V gene: TRBV2
J gene: TRBJ2-2
clone size: many
CDR3 DNA: TGTGCCAGCAGTGAAGGGCAGGAGGGAGGGGAGCTGTTTTTT
CDR3 protein: CASSEGQEGGELFF

D gene: TRBD2
V gene: TRBV7-6
J gene: TRBJ2-5
clone size: few
CDR3 DNA: TGTGCCAGCAGCTTAGGTCCCTCGGGACTAGAGGGAGAGACCCAGTACTTC
CDR3 protein: CASSLGPSGLEGETQYF

D gene: -
V gene: TRBV12-5
J gene: TRBJ2-1
clone size: few
CDR3 DNA: TGTGCTAGTGGTTTGGTATTGAGGCGGAATGAGCAGTTCTTC
CDR3 protein: CASGLVLRRNEQFF

D gene: TRBD2
V gene: TRBV7-6
J gene: TRBJ2-1
clone size: few
CDR3 DNA: TGTGCCAGCAGCTCAACGGGACTAGCGGGGTACAATGAGCAGTTCTTC
CDR3 protein: CASSSTGLAGYNEQFF

D gene: TRBD2
V gene: TRBV11-2
J gene: TRBJ2-1
clone size: few
CDR3 DNA: TGTGCCAGCAGTCCAGGGCGACTAGCTGGGAATGAGCAGTTCTTC
CDR3 protein: CASSPGRLAGNEQFF

D gene: TRBD2
V gene: TRBV6-5
J gene: TRBJ2-3
clone size: few
CDR3 DNA: TGTGCCAGCAGTTCTTCACTAGCGGGAGTAACAGATACGCAGTATTTT
CDR3 protein: CASSSSLAGVTDTQYF

D gene: -
V gene: TRBV20-1
J gene: TRBJ1-1
clone size: -
CDR3 DNA: TGCAGTGCTAGAGACCCCGACAGCTTGAACACTGAAGCTTTCTTT
CDR3 protein: CSARDPDSLNTEAFF

D gene: TRBD2
V gene: TRBV7-2
J gene: TRBJ2-3
clone size: -
CDR3 DNA: TGTGCCAGCAGCGCTGTGCTGGGAGGGGCAGATACGCAGTATTTT
CDR3 protein: CASSAVLGGADTQYF

D gene: -
V gene: TRBV12-3/TRBV12-4
J gene: TRBJ2-7
clone size: few
CDR3 DNA: TGTGCCAGCAGTTCTACTTCGACAGGAGGCTACGAGCAGTACTTC
CDR3 protein: CASSSTSTGGYEQYF

D gene: -
V gene: TRBV29-1
J gene: TRBJ1-2
clone size: many
CDR3 DNA: TGCAGCGTTGAGTCGGAGGGCTACACCTTC
CDR3 protein: CSVESEGYTF

D gene: -
V gene: TRBV29-1
J gene: TRBJ2-1
clone size: few
CDR3 DNA: TGCAGCGTTCATTATTCAGGGAATGAGCAGTTCTTC
CDR3 protein: CSVHYSGNEQFF

D gene: TRBD2
V gene: TRBV7-6
J gene: TRBJ2-1
clone size: -
CDR3 DNA: TGTGCCAGCAGCTTCGAACTAGCGGGAGGAGGCAATGAGCAGTTCTTC
CDR3 protein: CASSFELAGGGNEQFF

D gene: TRBD1
V gene: TRBV7-6
J gene: TRBJ2-2
clone size: -
CDR3 DNA: TGTGCCAGCAGCTTTTCGGACAGGCATTATGGGGAGCTGTTTTTT
CDR3 protein: CASSFSDRHYGELFF

D gene: -
V gene: TRBV29-1
J gene: TRBJ2-1
clone size: many
CDR3 DNA: TGCAGCGTTGAGGGCCTCTACAATGAGCAGTTCTTC
CDR3 protein: CSVEGLYNEQFF

D gene: TRBD1
V gene: TRBV27
J gene: TRBJ2-7
clone size: -
CDR3 DNA: TGTGCCAGCAGTACCGAGGACAGGGGGAGCTACGAGCAGTACTTC
CDR3 protein: CASSTEDRGSYEQYF

D gene: -
V gene: TRBV11-2
J gene: TRBJ1-5
clone size: many
CDR3 DNA: TGTGCCAGCAGCGGGGGGACCAGCCAGCCCCAGCATTTT
CDR3 protein: CASSGGTSQPQHF

D gene: TRBD2
V gene: TRBV20-1
J gene: TRBJ2-3
clone size: -
CDR3 DNA: TGCAGTGCTAGAGACCAGCTAGCGGGAGAAACAGATACGCAGTATTTT
CDR3 protein: CSARDQLAGETDTQYF

D gene: -
V gene: TRBV4-2
J gene: TRBJ2-3
clone size: -
CDR3 DNA: TGTGCCAGCAGCCAAGAGAGGCTAGAAACAGATACGCAGTATTTT
CDR3 protein: CASSQERLETDTQYF

D gene: -
V gene: TRBV12-3/TRBV12-4
J gene: TRBJ1-3
clone size: few
CDR3 DNA: TGTGCCATAAGCCCGGACTTCTCTGGAAACACCATATATTTT
CDR3 protein: CAISPDFSGNTIYF

D gene: -
V gene: TRBV30
J gene: TRBJ1-2
clone size: -
CDR3 DNA: TGTGCCTGGAAAGGTCCCCAGACCGCTGGCTACACCTTC
CDR3 protein: CAWKGPQTAGYTF

D gene: TRBD2
V gene: TRBV4-2
J gene: TRBJ2-1
clone size: many
CDR3 DNA: TGTGCCAGCAGCCAAGATGAGCGGGAGCCGGCCACTGATGAGCAGTTCTTC
CDR3 protein: CASSQDEREPATDEQFF

D gene: -
V gene: TRBV30
J gene: TRBJ2-1
clone size: many
CDR3 DNA: TGTGCCTGGAGTCCGGGGGATGAGCAGTTCTTC
CDR3 protein: CAWSPGDEQFF

D gene: -
V gene: TRBV11-2
J gene: TRBJ2-1
clone size: many
CDR3 DNA: TGTGCCAGCAGCTTATCCCTTGGGGGGGCGCGGGACAATGAGCAGTTCTTC
CDR3 protein: CASSLSLGGARDNEQFF

D gene: TRBD1
V gene: TRBV6-1
J gene: TRBJ1-1
clone size: few
CDR3 DNA: TGTGCCAGCAGTGAAATGAGGGGGCGGATCCATAACACTGAAGCTTTCTTT
CDR3 protein: CASSEMRGRIHNTEAFF

D gene: -
V gene: TRBV4-2
J gene: TRBJ2-7
clone size: few
CDR3 DNA: TGTGCCAGCAGCCACTTAGAAGGGGACTGGCCCTACGAGCAGTACTTC
CDR3 protein: CASSHLEGDWPYEQYF

D gene: -
V gene: TRBV12-3/TRBV12-4
J gene: TRBJ2-1
clone size: many
CDR3 DNA: TGTGCCAGCAGTTTGGGGGGATCCTACAATGAGCAGTTCTTC
CDR3 protein: CASSLGGSYNEQFF

D gene: -
V gene: TRBV7-9
J gene: TRBJ2-2
clone size: many
CDR3 DNA: TGTGCCAGCAGCTTAGGTGCTGACACCGGGGAGCTGTTTTTT
CDR3 protein: CASSLGADTGELFF

D gene: -
V gene: TRBV7-9
J gene: TRBJ2-7
clone size: -
CDR3 DNA: TGTGCCAGCAGCGCAGCCCCAGAGTCGGGCGAGCAGTACTTC
CDR3 protein: CASSAAPESGEQYF

D gene: -
V gene: TRBV20-1
J gene: TRBJ1-3
clone size: -
CDR3 DNA: TGCAGTGCTAGAAGTGGTGGAAACACCATATATTTT
CDR3 protein: CSARSGGNTIYF

D gene: -
V gene: TRBV29-1
J gene: TRBJ2-7
clone size: -
CDR3 DNA: TGCAGCGTTGAGGGGGATAACCGCTACGAGCAGTACTTC
CDR3 protein: CSVEGDNRYEQYF

D gene: -
V gene: TRBV27
J gene: TRBJ2-3
clone size: many
CDR3 DNA: TGTGCCAGCACGGGGCGGGTAGCGACAGATACGCAGTATTTT
CDR3 protein: CASTGRVATDTQYF

D gene: -
V gene: TRBV20-1
J gene: TRBJ2-7
clone size: few
CDR3 DNA: TGCAGTGCTAGATTTGGGATAAATATCCTCTCCTACGAGCAGTACTTC
CDR3 protein: CSARFGINILSYEQYF

D gene: TRBD2
V gene: TRBV24-1
J gene: TRBJ2-1
clone size: few
CDR3 DNA: TGTGCCACCAGTGATTCCGCGACTAGCGGGATCGGCAATGAGCAGTTCTTC
CDR3 protein: CATSDSATSGIGNEQFF

D gene: TRBD2
V gene: TRBV27
J gene: TRBJ2-3
clone size: few
CDR3 DNA: TGTGCCAGCAATCGGGCTAGCGGGTACACAGATACGCAGTATTTT
CDR3 protein: CASNRASGYTDTQYF

D gene: TRBD2
V gene: TRBV10-3
J gene: TRBJ2-1
clone size: few
CDR3 DNA: TGTGCCACTCTGGGCGAACCGGGGGGAACGGACAATGAGCAGTTCTTC
CDR3 protein: CATLGEPGGTDNEQFF

D gene: -
V gene: TRBV27
J gene: TRBJ1-5
clone size: -
CDR3 DNA: TGTGCCAGCAGCATGGGTTCAGGCTCTCGACAGCCCCAGCATTTT
CDR3 protein: CASSMGSGSRQPQHF

D gene: TRBD1
V gene: TRBV7-6
J gene: TRBJ2-7
clone size: -
CDR3 DNA: TGTGCCAGCAGCCCCGGGACAGGAGGGGACGAGCAGTACTTC
CDR3 protein: CASSPGTGGDEQYF

D gene: -
V gene: TRBV5-1
J gene: TRBJ2-1
clone size: few
CDR3 DNA: TGCGCCAGCAGCTACGCGGGGAATGAGCAGTTCTTC
CDR3 protein: CASSYAGNEQFF

D gene: -
V gene: TRBV29-1
J gene: TRBJ2-3
clone size: -
CDR3 DNA: TGCAGCGTTGTAACAGGGAGCACAGATACGCAGTATTTT
CDR3 protein: CSVVTGSTDTQYF

D gene: TRBD1
V gene: TRBV12-3/TRBV12-4
J gene: TRBJ1-5
clone size: many
CDR3 DNA: TGTGCCAGCAGTTCAGGGAAAACAGGGGGCAGATGGAGCAATCAGCCCCAGCATTTT
CDR3 protein: CASSSGKTGGRWSNQPQHF

D gene: -
V gene: TRBV2
J gene: TRBJ1-2
clone size: many
CDR3 DNA: TGTGCCAGCAGTGAACCCGGTCAGGGAGCTAACTATGGCTACACCTTC
CDR3 protein: CASSEPGQGANYGYTF

D gene: TRBD1
V gene: TRBV5-1
J gene: TRBJ1-2
clone size: few
CDR3 DNA: TGCGCCAGCAGCCACGGACAGGGAGACTATGGCTACACCTTC
CDR3 protein: CASSHGQGDYGYTF

D gene: -
V gene: TRBV4-2
J gene: TRBJ2-1
clone size: few
CDR3 DNA: TGTGCCAGCAGCCAAGATCCCAACCTGCGGGTCTCCTACAATGAGCAGTTCTTC
CDR3 protein: CASSQDPNLRVSYNEQFF